The TCR beta chain described here comes from a study of T cell repertoires in cytomegalovirus infection. The CDR3 is 14 amino acids. Trimming cost V 6 bases and J 0 bases; bases outside gene matches: 6. In germline, CDR1 is SQVTM, CDR2 ANQGSEA. This clonotype was recorded many times. TCRdb ran MiXCR on the reads and lists one entry per CDR3 protein. This table holds under 250,000 distinct CDR3 sequences, around 6.6% found once. Sequenced: PBMCs. The sequence came from a human donor in good health (CMV status not recorded). Some clones in this sample may be carry-over from other donors' samples. The chain employs TRBV29-1 and TRBJ1-1, with 8 bases fitting TRBD1. The CDR3 protein is CSVRTGTMNTEAFF. CDR3 nucleotides: TGCAGCGTGAGGACAGGGACTATGAACACTGAAGCTTTCTTT.